The clone carrying this T cell receptor (beta chain) came up many times. Its antigen is currently unknown. From germline, CDR1 is SGHVS and CDR2 FNYEAQ. Unmatched junction bases numbered 6, after V lost 5 bases and J lost 4 bases. This CDR3 is 15 amino acids long. This sample is drawn from a study of T cell repertoires in cytomegalovirus infection. Study context: Indications of both CMV infection and matching HLA type were provided by public TCR beta signatures. Study observations and caveats: CMV-specific HLA-C-restricted TCR beta clonotypes dominated the ex vivo response. The study identified carriers of CMV plus the relevant HLA from cumulative public TCR beta family frequency.

A single record per CDR3 protein comes from TCRdb applying MiXCR to the reads. The sample gives about a million distinct CDR3 sequences, 31% of which show up once; over 12% is in the top ten. The V and J genes are TRBV7-6 and TRBJ1-3; 9 positions match TRBD1. Sample: cultured CD8+ T cells from PBMCs, taken from culture after CMV antigen stimulation. This receptor was identified in a human donor in good health (CMV status not recorded). Some clones in this sample may be carry-over from other donors' samples. In DNA form, the CDR3 reads TGTGCCAGCAGCCCTAACAGGGGGCGGGGAAACACCATATATTTT. Its translation is CASSPNRGRGNTIYF. Drawing the rest from reference TRBV7-6 and TRBJ1-3, the complete variable domain is GAGVSQSPRYKVTKRGQDVALRCDPISGHVSLYWYRQALGQGPEFLTYFNYEAQQDKSGLPNDRFSAERPEGSISTLTIQRTEQRDSAMYRCASSPNRGRGNTIYFGEGSWLTVV.